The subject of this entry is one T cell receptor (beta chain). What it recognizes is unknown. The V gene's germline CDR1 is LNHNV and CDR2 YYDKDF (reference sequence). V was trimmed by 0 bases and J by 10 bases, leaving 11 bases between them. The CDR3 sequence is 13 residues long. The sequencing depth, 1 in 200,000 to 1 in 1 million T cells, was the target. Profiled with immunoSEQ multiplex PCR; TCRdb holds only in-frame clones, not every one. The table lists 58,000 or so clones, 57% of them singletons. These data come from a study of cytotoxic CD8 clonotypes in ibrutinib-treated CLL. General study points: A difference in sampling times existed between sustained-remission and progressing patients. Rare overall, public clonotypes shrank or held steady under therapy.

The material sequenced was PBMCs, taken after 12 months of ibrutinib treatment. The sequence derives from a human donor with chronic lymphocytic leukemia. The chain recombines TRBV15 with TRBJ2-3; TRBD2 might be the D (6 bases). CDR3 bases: TGTGCCACCAGCAGAGATTTTGGGGAGGCGCAGTATTTT. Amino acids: CATSRDFGEAQYF.